This TCR beta chain was sequenced for a study of response to subunit inactivated influenza vaccine. This CDR3 comprises 12 residues. The V end lost 5 bases, the J end lost 7 bases, and 11 bases lay between the germline ends. TCRdb reprocessed the RT-PCR reads via MiXCR and lists one record per CDR3 protein. The sample has 500,000 or so distinct CDR3 sequences; over 9.5% are singletons. Study-level points and caveats: Authors suggested seasonal influenza vaccinations each recruit few new T cells.

This clonotype was seen a handful of times. Its antigen is unknown. The chain is built from TRBV12-3 or TRBV12-4 and TRBJ1-1, with D possibly TRBD1 on 6 matching bases. The source is a man aged 50 to 60 who received an inactivated influenza vaccine. The sample in question was PBMCs from blood, obtained about 6 weeks after vaccination. As DNA, the CDR3 is TGTGCCAGCAGTGTTGACAGGATTGAAGCTTTCTTT. It is translated as CASSVDRIEAFF.